Below, 11 T cell receptor beta chains from the same sample are listed, as sequenced in a study of blood T cell repertoires in COVID-19. The protocol was immunoSEQ multiplex PCR, while the TCRdb copy is restricted to in-frame clones and leaves out a portion. The sample shows over 600,000 clones, 75% to 90% of them seen only once. Sequenced sample: peripheral blood. Receptors were obtained from a woman under 30 with acute or convalescent COVID-19.

V is TRBV19 and J is TRBJ2-7; the match to TRBD2 covers 8 bases. Trimming at V came to 5 bases and at J to 2 bases, leaving 5 bases not matched to a gene. This CDR3 spans 14 amino acids. Per the germline V gene, CDR1 is LNHDA and CDR2 is SQIVND (reference sequence). The CDR3 protein is CASSLTGGAYEQYF. CDR3 nucleotide sequence: TGTGCCAGTAGTCTGACGGGGGGGGCCTACGAGCAGTACTTC.

This clone was counted once. The chain recombines TRBV10-2 with TRBJ1-3; no firm D call. Deletions cut 4 bases from V and 0 bases from J, with 7 bases between. The CDR3 has 14 residues. Looked up from germline, CDR1 is WSHSY and CDR2 is SAAADI. The CDR3 sequence: CASSVPGSGNTIYF. DNA of the CDR3: TGCGCCAGCAGTGTCCCCGGCTCTGGAAACACCATATATTTT.

The rearrangement links TRBV2 to TRBJ2-7; possible D gene TRBD2, 6 bases. CDR3 size: 15 residues. Trimming cost V 7 bases and J 3 bases, with 19 bases left between them. The germline CDR1 and CDR2 sequences are SNHLY and FYNNEI. The CDR3 spells CASNRETYVYYEQYF. Here the CDR3 DNA reads TGTGCCAGCAATCGGGAGACCTACGTTTACTACGAGCAGTACTTC.

The V call is TRBV5-1, the J call TRBJ1-1; TRBD1 might be the D (5 bases). V was cut by 0 bases and J by 0 bases, with 9 bases left in between. The CDR3 is 15 residues long. Germline assignment: CDR1 SGHRS and CDR2 YFSETQ. The CDR3 here is CASSLGLGVNTEAFF. DNA for the CDR3: TGCGCCAGCAGCTTGGGGTTAGGGGTGAACACTGAAGCTTTCTTT.

The chain recombines TRBV29-1 with TRBJ1-2; 7 nucleotides line up with TRBD1. Germline V gene sequence: CDR1 SQVTM, CDR2 ANQGSEA. J was trimmed by 7 bases and V by 1 base; bases with no gene match: 9. The CDR3 totals 14 residues. The CDR3 DNA sequence: TGCAGCGTTGAAGGGCGGGTCAGGGGGTTTGGCTACACCTTC. Its protein is CSVEGRVRGFGYTF.

The genes are TRBV7-2 and TRBJ2-3; D perhaps matches TRBD2 (5 bases). Germline CDR1 SGHTA, CDR2 FQGNSA. V was clipped by 4 bases and J by 6 bases, with 14 bases between them. This CDR3 has 14 residues. CDR3 amino acids: CASSYGGFLDTQYF. The CDR3 coding sequence is TGTGCCAGCAGCTATGGCGGGTTCCTGGATACGCAGTATTTT.

The chain uses TRBV5-5 and TRBJ1-5; D possibly corresponds to TRBD1 (6 bases). CDR3 length: 15 residues. The ends were cut back, 4 bases at V and 3 bases at J, with 14 bases in the middle. Germline loops: CDR1 SGHKS, CDR2 YYEKEE (reference sequence). CDR3 DNA sequence: TGTGCCAGCAGCGCGAGGGCGGGGGCCAATCAGCCCCAGCATTTT. Its protein is CASSARAGANQPQHF.

This chain connects TRBV5-1 to TRBJ1-4, with 7 bases that match TRBD1. Germline V gives CDR1 SGHRS, CDR2 YFSETQ. Trimming at V came to 4 bases and at J to 5 bases, leaving 8 bases not matched to a gene. This CDR3 comprises 15 residues. CDR3 in amino acids: CASSAWDRANEKLFF. As DNA, the CDR3 is TGCGCCAGCAGCGCCTGGGACAGAGCAAATGAAAAACTGTTTTTT.

The chain links TRBV6-4 to TRBJ2-3; D possibly corresponds to TRBD1 (5 bases). The CDR3 sequence is 15 residues long. V was pared by 4 bases and J by 2 bases, with 13 bases between. CDR1 is MRHNA and CDR2 is SNTAGT in the germline V gene. The CDR3 coding sequence is TGTGCCAGCAGTGCCACCCAGGGTCCCACAGATACGCAGTATTTT. Translation: CASSATQGPTDTQYF.

The chain uses TRBV6-5 and TRBJ2-3; 7 bases agree with TRBD2. The germline V gene has CDR1 MNHEY and CDR2 SVGAGI. This CDR3 is built from 13 residues. V lost 7 bases and J lost 4; bases outside the gene matches: 5. The CDR3: CASTSSGADTQYF. In DNA, the CDR3 is TGTGCCAGCACCTCGAGCGGGGCAGATACGCAGTATTTT.

The chain carries TRBV6-5 and TRBJ1-2; possibly TRBD1 for D (6 bases). CDR3 size: 14 residues. Trimming shortened V by 8 bases and J by 0 bases, and 13 bases separated the two germline ends. Germline CDR1 and CDR2: MNHEY and SVGAGI. The CDR3 nucleotides read TGTGCCAGCCAAACCACAGGGTCTAACTATGGCTACACCTTC. This gives the protein CASQTTGSNYGYTF.